This TCR beta chain is drawn from a study of T cell clonotyping in hematopoietic cell transplantation (dated by TCRdb to about 2021). Study-level background: A total of under 150 blood samples were collected in the study from approximately 32 consecutive transplant recipients and their related donors. Patients were recruited between September 2015 and 2017 and followed until September 2020 or death.

As regards this clone: Its antigen is currently not known. No base-level quality is on record; no much larger clone is a single base apart.

The immunoSEQ assay, a bias-controlled multiplex PCR with V- and J-specific primers, was used to amplify TCR beta CDR3 regions from genomic DNA. In a second PCR step, the CDR3 amplicons were tagged with a proprietary barcode plus Illumina adapter sequences. An Illumina MiSeq instrument was used for sequencing of the CDR3 libraries. Processing in the source paper ran as follows. Export and quality control were handled in immunoSEQ Analyzer 3.0, while downstream analyses relied on R Bioconductor and Immunarch. Only productive rearrangements in the normalized downsampled data set were used to calculate repertoire metrics. In the normalized cohort, clonotypes with more than 5 templates were defined as pathologically expanded. The Inverse Simpson Index was used to measure repertoire diversity. The non-normalized data set was used for CMV-specificity analyses so that all clonotypes could be captured. TCRdb provides this immuneACCESS table in a form limited to in-frame rearrangements. Some clones are lacking; in checked studies, under half of them reflect an unresolved V gene, and why the rest are absent is not known. For V, J and clone size, that table is used; D and trimming come from the DNA. For this sample the table gives 13,000 to 15,000 clones, of which 90% to 95% were detected only once. The biggest ten clones account for under 5.5% of the sample.

Sample time point, as interpreted from the label and publication: 30 days after allo-HCT. Blood samples were obtained from recipients approximately 28 days before transplant and at days 30, 100 and 180 after transplant. Nuclei Lysis Solution was used to extract genomic DNA from fresh or cryopreserved unfractionated peripheral blood mononuclear cells. The study at large found these results: Overlap with donor repertoires was found for only a small fraction of recipient repertoires, with over 95% found to appear de novo at the given depth. After transplant, TCR diversity in recipients dropped, and pathologically expanded clonotypes climbed progressively between day 30 and day 180. Broader posttransplant TCR repertoire diversity was predicted by donor and pretransplant recipient Inverse Simpson Index values. Sample size was limited, and cells were not sorted, so CD4 and CD8 repertoire contributions could not be separated.

The source was PBMCs, collected 30 days after allogeneic stem cell transplant. This TCR was recovered from a male patient aged 60 to 75 who had an allogeneic stem cell transplant from an unrelated donor, so the T cells may come from the graft donor. Some clones in this sample may be carry-over from other donors' samples.

Here the CDR3 is given as CASSQDWAGSNYGYTF. DNA sequence: TGCGCCAGCAGCCAAGATTGGGCAGGAAGCAACTATGGCTACACCTTC. The V and J genes are TRBV4-3 and TRBJ1-2; the D gene is unclear. V is cut by 0 bases and J by 2 bases, and the space between the germline ends is 13 bases. The CDR3 numbers 16 residues from cysteine through phenylalanine. Only the CDR3 region is kept as DNA, spanning 48 bases read in frame from base 1. From the germline V gene, CDR1 is LGHNA and CDR2 is YSLEER.